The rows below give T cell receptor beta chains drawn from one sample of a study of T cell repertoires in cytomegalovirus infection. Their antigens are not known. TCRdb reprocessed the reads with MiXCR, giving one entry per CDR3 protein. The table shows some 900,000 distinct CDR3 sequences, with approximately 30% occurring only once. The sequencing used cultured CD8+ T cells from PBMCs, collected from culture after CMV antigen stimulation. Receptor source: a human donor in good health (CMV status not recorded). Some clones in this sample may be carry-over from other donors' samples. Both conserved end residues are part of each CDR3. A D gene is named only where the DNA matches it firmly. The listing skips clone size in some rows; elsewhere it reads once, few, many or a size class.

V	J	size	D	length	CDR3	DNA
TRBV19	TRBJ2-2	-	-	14	CASSIGRVTGELFF	TGTGCCAGTAGTATAGGGAGAGTCACCGGGGAGCTGTTTTTT
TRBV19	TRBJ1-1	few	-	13	CASSMVENTEAFF	TGTGCCAGTAGTATGGTGGAGAACACTGAAGCTTTCTTT
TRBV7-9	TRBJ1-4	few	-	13	CASTFGGSEKLFF	TGTGCCAGCACCTTCGGAGGATCTGAAAAACTGTTTTTT
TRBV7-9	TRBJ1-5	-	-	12	CASSLNHQPQHF	TGTGCCAGCAGCTTAAATCATCAGCCCCAGCATTTT
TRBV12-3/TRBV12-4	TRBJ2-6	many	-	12	CASSSLTGSRTF	TGTGCCAGCAGTTCCCTAACCGGGTCTCGGACTTTC
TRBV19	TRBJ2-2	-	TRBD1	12	CASRTGIGELFF	TGTGCCAGTAGGACAGGGATCGGGGAGCTGTTTTTT
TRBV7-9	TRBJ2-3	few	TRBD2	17	CASSLEQALAGRDTQYF	TGTGCCAGCAGCTTAGAGCAGGCACTAGCGGGTCGAGATACGCAGTATTTT
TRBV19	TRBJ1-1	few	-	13	CASSWVINTEAFF	TGTGCCAGTAGTTGGGTGATCAACACTGAAGCTTTCTTT
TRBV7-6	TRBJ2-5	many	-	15	CASSPGVGVEETQYF	TGTGCCAGCAGCCCAGGGGTCGGGGTAGAAGAGACCCAGTACTTC
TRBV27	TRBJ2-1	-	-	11	CASRQDDEQFF	TGTGCCAGCCGACAAGACGATGAGCAGTTCTTC
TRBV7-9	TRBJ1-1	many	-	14	CASNPPGGDTEAFF	TGTGCCAGCAACCCCCCTGGGGGCGACACTGAAGCTTTCTTT
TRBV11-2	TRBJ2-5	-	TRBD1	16	CASSLAGTGFQEAQYF	TGTGCCAGCAGCCTAGCCGGGACAGGGTTTCAAGAGGCCCAGTACTTC
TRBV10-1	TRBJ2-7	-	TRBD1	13	CASGRTGYYEQYF	TGCGCCAGCGGCCGGACAGGCTACTACGAGCAGTACTTC
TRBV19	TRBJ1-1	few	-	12	CASTYSGLGAFF	TGTGCCAGTACCTATTCGGGACTAGGGGCTTTCTTT
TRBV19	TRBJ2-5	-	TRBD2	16	CASSTYLAGGQETQYF	TGTGCCAGTAGTACTTACCTAGCGGGGGGCCAAGAGACCCAGTACTTC
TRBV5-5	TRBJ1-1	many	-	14	CASSLDVSNTEAFF	TGTGCCAGCAGCTTGGATGTATCGAACACTGAAGCTTTCTTT
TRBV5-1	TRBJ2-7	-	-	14	CASSSTGYSYEQYF	TGCGCCAGCAGCTCCACAGGGTACTCCTACGAGCAGTACTTC
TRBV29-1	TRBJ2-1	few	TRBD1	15	CSVDMTGGSYNEQFF	TGCAGCGTTGACATGACAGGGGGCTCCTACAATGAGCAGTTCTTC
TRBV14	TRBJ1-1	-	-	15	CASSHSEGGNTEAFF	TGTGCCAGCAGCCACTCAGAGGGGGGGAACACTGAAGCTTTCTTT
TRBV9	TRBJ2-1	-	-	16	CASSVDRGASYNEQFF	TGTGCCAGCAGCGTAGATCGCGGGGCATCCTACAATGAGCAGTTCTTC
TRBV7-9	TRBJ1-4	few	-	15	CASSSAGGTNEKLFF	TGTGCCAGCAGCTCAGCGGGGGGCACTAATGAAAAACTGTTTTTT
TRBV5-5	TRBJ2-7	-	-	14	CASSPPGSPYEQYF	TGTGCCAGCAGCCCCCCAGGGAGCCCCTACGAGCAGTACTTC
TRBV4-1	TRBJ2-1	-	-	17	CASSQDRCGVANNEQFF	TGCGCCAGCAGCCAAGATCGGTGCGGGGTGGCCAACAATGAGCAGTTCTTC
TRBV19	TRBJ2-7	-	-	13	CASSIWGRGEQYF	TGTGCCAGTAGTATATGGGGGAGAGGCGAGCAGTACTTC
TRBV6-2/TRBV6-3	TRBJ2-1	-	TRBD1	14	CASSDRVGLNEQFF	TGTGCCAGCAGCGACAGGGTCGGACTCAATGAGCAGTTCTTC
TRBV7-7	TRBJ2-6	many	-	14	CASSMGSGANVLTF	TGTGCTAGCAGCATGGGCTCTGGGGCCAACGTCCTGACTTTC
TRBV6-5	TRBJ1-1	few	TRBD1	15	CASSWGQGGNTEAFF	TGTGCCAGCAGTTGGGGACAGGGGGGGAACACTGAAGCTTTCTTT
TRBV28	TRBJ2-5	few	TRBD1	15	CASLPGQMYQETQYF	TGTGCCAGCCTACCGGGACAGATGTACCAAGAGACCCAGTACTTC
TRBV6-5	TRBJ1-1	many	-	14	CASSYSSMNTEAFF	TGTGCCAGCAGTTACTCGTCAATGAACACTGAAGCTTTCTTT
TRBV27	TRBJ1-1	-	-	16	CASSPGPMYVNTEAFF	TGTGCCAGCAGTCCTGGACCGATGTACGTGAACACTGAAGCTTTCTTT
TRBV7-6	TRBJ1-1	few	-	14	CASSRDVDDTEAFF	TGTGCCAGCAGCCGGGATGTTGACGACACTGAAGCTTTCTTT
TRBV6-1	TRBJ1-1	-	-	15	CASSFLDGTDNEAFF	TGTGCCAGCAGTTTCCTCGACGGGACTGACAATGAAGCTTTCTTT
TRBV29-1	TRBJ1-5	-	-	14	CSVDTGNGDQPQHF	TGCAGCGTTGATACAGGGAATGGGGATCAGCCCCAGCATTTT
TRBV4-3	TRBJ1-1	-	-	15	CASSQVQAQNTEAFF	TGCGCCAGCAGCCAAGTGCAGGCACAGAACACTGAAGCTTTCTTT
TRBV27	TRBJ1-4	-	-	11	CATATNEKLFF	TGTGCCACCGCAACTAATGAAAAACTGTTTTTT
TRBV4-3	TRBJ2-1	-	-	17	CASSHGPSGQSYNEQFF	TGCGCCAGCAGCCACGGACCGTCAGGTCAATCCTACAATGAGCAGTTCTTC
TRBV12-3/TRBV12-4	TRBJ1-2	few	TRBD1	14	CASSARGTVYGYTF	TGTGCCAGCAGTGCCCGTGGGACAGTCTATGGCTACACCTTC
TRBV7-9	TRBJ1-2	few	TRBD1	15	CASSPEGQGNYGYTF	TGTGCCAGCAGCCCTGAAGGACAGGGTAACTATGGCTACACCTTC
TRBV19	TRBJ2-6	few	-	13	CASDRTGANVLTF	TGTGCCAGCGACAGGACTGGGGCCAACGTCCTGACTTTC
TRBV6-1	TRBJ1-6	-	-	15	CASSPRAFWNSPLHF	TGTGCCAGCAGTCCCAGGGCCTTTTGGAATTCACCCCTCCACTTT
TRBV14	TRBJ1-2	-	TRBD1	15	CASSQDAGRGLGYTF	TGTGCCAGCAGCCAAGATGCGGGCAGGGGGCTAGGCTACACCTTC
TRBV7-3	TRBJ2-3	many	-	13	CASSPSDSDTQYF	TGTGCCAGCAGCCCTTCAGACTCAGATACGCAGTATTTT
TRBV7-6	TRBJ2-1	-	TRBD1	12	CASSSGTVSKFF	TGTGCCAGCAGCTCGGGGACAGTATCTAAGTTCTTC
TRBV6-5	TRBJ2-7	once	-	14	CASSYSTDFYEQYF	TGTGCCAGCAGTTACTCGACGGATTTCTACGAGCAGTACTTC
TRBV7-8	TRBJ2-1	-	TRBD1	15	CASSFTTGGADEQFF	TGTGCCAGCAGCTTTACGACAGGGGGAGCCGATGAGCAGTTCTTC
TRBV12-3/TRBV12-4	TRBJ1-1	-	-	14	CASTQIRENTEAFF	TGTGCCAGCACCCAAATTAGGGAGAACACTGAAGCTTTCTTT
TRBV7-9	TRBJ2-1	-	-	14	CASSSRDKHNEQFF	TGTGCCAGCAGCTCCCGGGACAAACACAATGAGCAGTTCTTC
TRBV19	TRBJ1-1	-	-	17	CASNRGGLRAMNTEAFF	TGTGCCAGTAACCGAGGGGGACTCCGGGCCATGAACACTGAAGCTTTCTTT
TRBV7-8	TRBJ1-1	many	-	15	CASSVRGLPNTEAFF	TGTGCCAGCAGCGTTAGAGGCTTACCGAACACTGAAGCTTTCTTT
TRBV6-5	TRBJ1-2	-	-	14	CASSYSPRAYGYTF	TGTGCCAGCAGTTACTCGCCCAGGGCTTATGGCTACACCTTC
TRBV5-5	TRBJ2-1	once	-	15	CASSLYWQGSNEQFF	TGTGCCAGCAGCTTGTACTGGCAGGGGTCCAATGAGCAGTTCTTC
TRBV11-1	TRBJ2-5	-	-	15	CASSWAGNVQETQYF	TGTGCCAGCAGCTGGGCAGGGAACGTCCAAGAGACCCAGTACTTC